The T cell receptor (beta chain) described here comes from a study of cytomegalovirus exposure and HLA in healthy donors. Amplification used 60 Vbeta primers and 13 Jbeta primers. Produced via immunoSEQ multiplex PCR; TCRdb's table is partial and in-frame only. The sample holds under 200,000 clones, 75% to 85% seen once. CDR3 length equals 14 residues. Per the germline V gene, CDR1 is LNHDA and CDR2 is SQIVND (reference sequence). V shed 6 bases and J 4 bases; nucleotides not matched to a gene: 6. Sequences were obtained from PBMCs. This TCR came from a male donor in good health and CMV-seropositive. This chain links TRBV19 with TRBJ1-2; TRBD1 agrees at 9 bases. This CDR3 reads CASSTQGASYGYTF. DNA of the CDR3: TGTGCCAGTAGCACACAGGGGGCGAGCTATGGCTACACCTTC.